This section outlines one TCR beta chain sequence together with its context. Its antigen is undetermined. Other nucleotide sequences in the sample specify the same CDR3. This entry belongs to a study of beta chain features in type 1 diabetes. Study at large: Cell yields, age and gender were similar between patients and healthy donors. Study conclusions and caveats: Fewer insertions but more deletions were seen at VDJ junctions in type 1 diabetes patients.

Expressed TCRB transcripts were sequenced, since all the RNA that had been isolated was reverse transcribed. Measured with immunoSEQ multiplex PCR; TCRdb has only the in-frame clones, and not every one. The data hold 900,000 or so clones, with about a sixth observed a single time. V was trimmed by 4 bases and J by 4 bases, leaving 12 bases between them. This CDR3 is 13 amino acids long. Germline V gives CDR1 SGHRS, CDR2 YFSETQ. This sequence originates from a woman aged 18-29 years in good health. V is TRBV5-1 and J is TRBJ2-7; possibly TRBD2 for D (6 bases). The material sequenced was naive CD4+ T cells from blood. This chain's CDR3 is CASSLGGTYEQYF. CDR3 sequence (DNA): TGCGCCAGCAGCCTAGGCGGGACGTACGAGCAGTACTTC.